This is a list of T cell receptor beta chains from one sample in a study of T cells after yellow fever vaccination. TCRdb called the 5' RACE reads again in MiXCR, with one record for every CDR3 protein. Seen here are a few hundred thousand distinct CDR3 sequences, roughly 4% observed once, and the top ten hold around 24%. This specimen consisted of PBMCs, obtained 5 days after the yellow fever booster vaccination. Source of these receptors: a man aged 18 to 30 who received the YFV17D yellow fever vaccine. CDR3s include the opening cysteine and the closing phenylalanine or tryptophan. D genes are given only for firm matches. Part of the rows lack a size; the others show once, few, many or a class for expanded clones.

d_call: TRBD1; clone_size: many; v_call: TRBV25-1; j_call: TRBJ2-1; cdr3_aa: CASRGDGQGRYSEQFF; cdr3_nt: TGTGCCAGCCGAGGGGATGGACAGGGGCGGTACAGTGAGCAGTTCTTC
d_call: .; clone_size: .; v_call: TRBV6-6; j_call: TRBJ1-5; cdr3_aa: CASTIGGSNQPQHF; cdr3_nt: TGTGCCAGCACCATAGGGGGTAGCAATCAGCCCCAGCATTTT
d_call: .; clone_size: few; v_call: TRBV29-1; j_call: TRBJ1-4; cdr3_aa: CSVGTAKNEKLFF; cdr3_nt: TGCAGCGTTGGGACAGCCAAGAATGAAAAACTGTTTTTT
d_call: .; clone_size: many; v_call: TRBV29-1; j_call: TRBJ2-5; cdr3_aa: CSVVLASPQETQYF; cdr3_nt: TGCAGCGTTGTCTTGGCGTCACCCCAAGAGACCCAGTACTTC
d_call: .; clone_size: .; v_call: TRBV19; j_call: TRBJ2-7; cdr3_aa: CASKREFSSYEQYF; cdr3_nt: TGTGCCAGTAAGAGGGAATTCAGCTCCTACGAGCAGTACTTC
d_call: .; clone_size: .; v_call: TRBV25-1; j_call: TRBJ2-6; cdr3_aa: CASSEYLGSGANVLTF; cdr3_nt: TGTGCCAGCAGTGAATACTTGGGCTCTGGGGCCAACGTCCTGACTTTC
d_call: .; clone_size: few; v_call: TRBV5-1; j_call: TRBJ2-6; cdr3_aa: CASSPTTDLNSGANVLTF; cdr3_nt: TGCGCCAGCAGCCCGACGACTGATTTGAACTCTGGGGCCAACGTCCTGACTTTC
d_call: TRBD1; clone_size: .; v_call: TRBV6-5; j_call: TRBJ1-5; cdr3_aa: CASSQTGVSNQPQHF; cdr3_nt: TGTGCCAGCAGCCAGACAGGGGTTAGCAATCAGCCCCAGCATTTT
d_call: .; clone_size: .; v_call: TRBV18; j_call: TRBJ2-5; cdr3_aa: CASSNYQETQYF; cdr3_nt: TGTGCCAGCTCAAACTACCAAGAGACCCAGTACTTC
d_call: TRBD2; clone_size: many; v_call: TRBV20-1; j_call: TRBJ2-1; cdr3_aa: CSAKGLAGGNEQFF; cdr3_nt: TGCAGTGCCAAGGGACTAGCGGGGGGTAATGAGCAGTTCTTC
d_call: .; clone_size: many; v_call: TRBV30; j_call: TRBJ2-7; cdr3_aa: CAWRTKGGEQYF; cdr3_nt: TGTGCCTGGAGGACGAAGGGGGGCGAGCAGTACTTC
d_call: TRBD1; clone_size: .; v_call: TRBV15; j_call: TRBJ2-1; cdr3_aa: CATSILGQGTEQFF; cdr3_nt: TGTGCCACCAGCATACTCGGACAGGGGACTGAGCAGTTCTTC
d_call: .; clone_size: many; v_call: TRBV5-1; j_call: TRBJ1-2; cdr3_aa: CASSLQTGPSYGYTF; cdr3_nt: TGCGCCAGCAGCTTACAAACGGGGCCCTCCTATGGCTACACCTTC
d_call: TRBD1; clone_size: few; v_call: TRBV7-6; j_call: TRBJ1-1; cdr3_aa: CASSLGTGGWATEAFF; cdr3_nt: TGTGCCAGCAGCCTCGGGACAGGGGGATGGGCCACTGAAGCTTTCTTT
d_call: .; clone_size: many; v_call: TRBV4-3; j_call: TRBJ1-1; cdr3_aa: CASSQDLHPGNTEAFF; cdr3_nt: TGCGCCAGCAGCCAAGATTTGCATCCGGGGAACACTGAAGCTTTCTTT
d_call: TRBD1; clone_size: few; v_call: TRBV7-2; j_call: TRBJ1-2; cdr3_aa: CASSSPGQGHYGYTF; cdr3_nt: TGTGCCAGCAGCTCCCCGGGACAGGGGCACTATGGCTACACCTTC
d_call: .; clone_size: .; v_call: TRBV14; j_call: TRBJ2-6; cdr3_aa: CASSKRASLHSGANVLTF; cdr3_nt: TGTGCCAGCAGCAAGAGGGCGAGCCTCCACTCTGGGGCCAACGTCCTGACTTTC
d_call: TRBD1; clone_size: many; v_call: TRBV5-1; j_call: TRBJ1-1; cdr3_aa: CASSAPRDRGLNTEAFF; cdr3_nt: TGCGCCAGCAGCGCCCCCCGGGACAGGGGGCTAAACACTGAAGCTTTCTTT
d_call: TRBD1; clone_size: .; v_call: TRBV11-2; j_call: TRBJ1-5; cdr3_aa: CASSRGQGSSGNQPQHF; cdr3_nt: TGTGCCAGCTCCAGGGGACAGGGAAGCAGTGGCAATCAGCCCCAGCATTTT
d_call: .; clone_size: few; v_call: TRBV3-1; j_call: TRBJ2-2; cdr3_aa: CASRTTGELFF; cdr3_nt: TGTGCCAGCAGGACCACCGGGGAGCTGTTTTTT
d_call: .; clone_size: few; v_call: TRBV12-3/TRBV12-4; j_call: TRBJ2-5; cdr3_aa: CASSFMPQETQYF; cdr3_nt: TGTGCCAGCAGTTTCATGCCCCAAGAGACCCAGTACTTC
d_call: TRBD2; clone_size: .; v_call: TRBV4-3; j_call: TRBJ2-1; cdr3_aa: CASSQGLAVYYNEQFF; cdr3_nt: TGCGCCAGCAGCCAGGGACTAGCGGTCTACTACAATGAGCAGTTCTTC